This T cell receptor beta chain was observed in a study of blood T cell repertoires in COVID-19. Study-level information: COVID-19 samples, acute and convalescent, were from the United States, Italy and Spain. The analysed material was cDNA or gDNA that came from T cells, B-cell-depleted T cells, or PBMCs.

In the original processing: Amplification of reference gene primers was used by the study to estimate nucleated cell counts. Libraries were prepared by immunoSEQ multiplex PCR; TCRdb keeps only in-frame clonotypes and omits some of them. V and J calls and clone size are given by that table; D and trimming were obtained from the DNA. The sample includes about 100,000 clones, approximately 90% of them seen just once. Germline values: CDR1 SGHTA, CDR2 FQGTGA. V was pared by 0 bases and J by 2 bases, with 13 bases between. The CDR3 is 16 residues long. V usage is TRBV7-3 and J usage is TRBJ1-1; D ambiguous. Sequences were obtained from peripheral blood. The TCR comes from a man in his fifties with active COVID-19. For the CDR3, the DNA is TGTGCCAGCAGCTTAACCAGGCAGCAGAAAAACACTGAAGCTTTCTTT. Translated: CASSLTRQQKNTEAFF.